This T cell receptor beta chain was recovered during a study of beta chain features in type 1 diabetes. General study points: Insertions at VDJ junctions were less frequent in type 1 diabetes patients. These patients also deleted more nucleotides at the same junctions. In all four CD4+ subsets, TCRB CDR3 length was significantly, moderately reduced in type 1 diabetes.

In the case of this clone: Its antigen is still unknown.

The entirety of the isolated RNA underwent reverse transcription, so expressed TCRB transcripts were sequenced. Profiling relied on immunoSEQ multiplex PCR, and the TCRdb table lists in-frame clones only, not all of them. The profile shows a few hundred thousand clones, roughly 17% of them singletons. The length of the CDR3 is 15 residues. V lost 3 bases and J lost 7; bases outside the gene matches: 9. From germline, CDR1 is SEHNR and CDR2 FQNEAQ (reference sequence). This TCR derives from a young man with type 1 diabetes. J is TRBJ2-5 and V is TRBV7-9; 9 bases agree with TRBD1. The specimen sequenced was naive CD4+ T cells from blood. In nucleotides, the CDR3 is TGTGCCAGCAGCTTGATGTCGGGACAGGGCGCGACCCAGTACTTC. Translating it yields CASSLMSGQGATQYF.